These 30 T cell receptor beta chains were sequenced from one sample in a study of T cells after yellow fever vaccination. From the 5' RACE reads, TCRdb called clonotypes with MiXCR, one entry per CDR3 protein. This repertoire shows some 220,000 distinct CDR3 sequences, 2.5% to 3.5% found once; its top ten account for around 3%. The source was CD4+ T cells sorted from PBMCs, collected 10 days after the yellow fever booster vaccination. The origin of the receptors is a man between 18 and 35 years old who received the YFV17D yellow fever vaccine.

This clonotype was seen many times. The CDR3 sequence is CASSPQPTGNTEAFF. The DNA of the CDR3 is TGTGCCAGCAGTCCGCAACCGACAGGGAACACTGAAGCTTTCTTT. The rearrangement uses TRBV12-3 or TRBV12-4 and TRBJ1-1; possibly TRBD1 for D (6 bases). The V gene lost 5 bases and the J gene lost 1 base, with 14 bases spanning the gap. The CDR3 totals 15 residues.

J is TRBJ2-7 and V is TRBV7-2; TRBD1 aligns across 7 bases. The J segment lost 3 bases and the V segment lost 6 bases, leaving 8 bases of the junction unmatched. The CDR3 totals 14 residues. Germline assignment: CDR1 SGHTA and CDR2 FQGNSA. DNA for the CDR3: TGTGCCAGCAGTTCCGAGGACAGGTTCTACGAGCAGTACTTC. Its translation: CASSSEDRFYEQYF. Combining the CDR3 with reference TRBV7-2 and TRBJ2-7 gives the whole variable domain GAGVSQSPSNKVTEKGKDVELRCDPISGHTALYWYRQSLGQGLEFLIYFQGNSAPDKSGLPSDRFSAERTGGSVSTLTIQRTQQEDSAVYLCASSSEDRFYEQYFGPGTRLTVT.

This sequence joins TRBV5-1 and TRBJ1-6; the D gene is possibly TRBD1 (5 bases). The CDR3 totals 15 residues. The germline CDR1 and CDR2 sequences are SGHRS and YFSETQ. Trimming pared 4 bases from V and 8 bases from J, leaving 16 bases between. The CDR3 DNA is TGCGCCAGCAGCAGTGGAACAGGTAGTTATTCACCCCTCCACTTT. As protein: CASSSGTGSYSPLHF.

In this sample, this clonotype turned up many times. The chain couples TRBV4-1 to TRBJ2-3; D is ambiguous. Trimming took off 0 bases at V and 5 bases at J, with 6 bases between the two ends. The germline V gene has CDR1 MGHRA and CDR2 YSYEKL. This CDR3 comprises 13 residues. The CDR3 nucleotides are TGCGCCAGCAGCCAAGACCCGGGAGATACGCAGTATTTT. Translated, it gives CASSQDPGDTQYF.

This clonotype was counted ten times or more. The chain couples TRBV20-1 to TRBJ1-5; D is possibly TRBD1 (6 bases). The CDR3 spans 13 residues. Germline V CDR1 and CDR2: DFQATT, SNEGSKA (reference sequence). The V end lost 2 bases, the J end lost 1 base, and 6 bases lay between the germline ends. CDR3 in amino acids: CSARQGSNQPQHF. The CDR3 DNA sequence: TGCAGTGCTAGACAGGGGAGCAATCAGCCCCAGCATTTT.

This rearrangement joins TRBV28 to TRBJ1-2; no definite D call. CDR3 length: 10 amino acids. Deletions cut 8 bases from V and 12 bases from J, with 13 bases between. Germline CDR1 is MDHEN and CDR2 is SYDVKM. CDR3 sequence reads: CASARLAHTF. The CDR3 nucleotides read TGTGCCAGCGCCCGATTGGCCCACACCTTC.

The table lists this clonotype with many counts. The chain links TRBV4-3 to TRBJ2-1; 7 bases line up with TRBD1. Per the germline V gene, CDR1 is LGHNA and CDR2 is YSLEER. The CDR3 length is 15 residues. The V and J ends lost 5 bases and 2 bases, in that order; junction bases with no gene match: 6. The CDR3, as DNA: TGCGCCAGCAGCTACGGGACAGCCACCTACAATGAGCAGTTCTTC. Translated, it gives CASSYGTATYNEQFF.

The genes are TRBV4-1 and TRBJ2-3, with 9 bases aligning to TRBD2. The length of the CDR3 is 18 residues. Germline loops: CDR1 MGHRA, CDR2 YSYEKL. V was clipped by 0 bases and J by 2 bases; unmatched bases: 9. CDR3 amino acids: CASSQDLGSGGSTDTQYF. CDR3 in DNA: TGCGCCAGCAGCCAAGATCTAGGTAGCGGGGGATCCACAGATACGCAGTATTTT.

The chain couples TRBV29-1 to TRBJ2-7, with D unclear. Germline V lookup: CDR1 SQVTM, CDR2 ANQGSEA. V was pared by 4 bases and J by 7 bases, with 17 bases between. The CDR3 length is 13 residues. For the CDR3, the DNA is TGCAGCGTTGCGCAGTCGGCTCTCAGAGAGCAGTACTTC. It yields the protein CSVAQSALREQYF.

Ten or more counts support this clonotype. The chain is built from TRBV7-8 and TRBJ2-3; 7 positions match TRBD1. This CDR3 spans 12 amino acids. Germline V gene lookup returns CDR1 SGHVS and CDR2 FQNEAQ. V was pared by 5 bases and J by 6 bases, with 2 bases of the junction left unmatched. The DNA for the CDR3 is TGTGCCAGCAGCCTGACAGGGGATACGCAGTATTTT. Protein sequence: CASSLTGDTQYF. The variable domain in full, with the rest retrieved from reference TRBV7-8 and TRBJ2-3, is GAGVSQSPRYKVAKRGQDVALRCDPISGHVSLFWYQQALGQGPEFLTYFQNEAQLDKSGLPSDRFFAERPEGSVSTLKIQRTQQEDSAVYLCASSLTGDTQYFGPGTRLTVL.

This clonotype was seen at least ten times. The chain recombines TRBV7-2 with TRBJ2-1; tentatively, D is TRBD1 (6 bases). Between the trimmed V and J ends, which lost 5 bases and 4 bases, there was a span of 12 bases. This CDR3 comprises 14 residues. The germline CDR1 and CDR2 sequences are SGHTA and FQGNSA. This CDR3 reads CASSGQSGYNEQFF. Written as DNA, the CDR3 is TGTGCCAGCAGCGGACAGAGTGGTTACAATGAGCAGTTCTTC.

This clonotype came up many times. The rearrangement joins TRBV29-1 to TRBJ2-3, with unresolved D. This CDR3 has 13 amino acids. The germline V gene encodes CDR1 SQVTM and CDR2 ANQGSEA. V shed 0 bases and J shed 5 bases, with 9 bases lying between them. This CDR3 is CSVEEWGKDTQYF. CDR3 nucleotides: TGCAGCGTTGAAGAATGGGGAAAAGATACGCAGTATTTT.

This clonotype has at least ten counts. The rearrangement links TRBV14 to TRBJ2-3; D gene ambiguous. CDR3 length: 13 residues. Germline loops: CDR1 SGHDN, CDR2 FVKESK. V lost 2 bases and J 5 bases, leaving 8 bases between the germline ends. CDR3 residues: CASSQNSGDTQYF. Here the CDR3 DNA reads TGTGCCAGCAGCCAAAATTCTGGAGATACGCAGTATTTT.

This clonotype was seen a few times. The chain links TRBV28 to TRBJ1-1; tentative D call: TRBD1 (6 bases). CDR3 length: 11 amino acids. V shed 7 bases and J shed 8 bases, with 11 bases lying between them. Germline assignment: CDR1 MDHEN and CDR2 SYDVKM. CDR3: CASTRDREAFF. The CDR3, as DNA: TGTGCCAGCACCCGAGACAGGGAAGCTTTCTTT.

This clonotype was seen a handful of times. The V and J genes are TRBV5-1 and TRBJ1-2; D is perhaps TRBD1 (6 bases). Per the germline V gene, CDR1 is SGHRS and CDR2 is YFSETQ. The germline V and J ends were trimmed by 7 bases and 2 bases, with 21 bases remaining between them. This CDR3 contains 16 residues. CDR3 sequence (DNA): TGCGCCAGCCAGGCGGGGGCGACGTCAAAGAACTATGGCTACACCTTC. It codes for CASQAGATSKNYGYTF.

This clonotype was recorded many times. This rearrangement joins TRBV5-1 to TRBJ2-1; D is uncertain. In germline, CDR1 is SGHRS, CDR2 YFSETQ. The CDR3 spans 13 residues. The germline V and J ends were trimmed by 1 base and 6 bases, with 8 bases remaining between them. The CDR3 nucleotides read TGCGCCAGCAGCTTGTTTCTGGGCAATGAGCAGTTCTTC. Residues: CASSLFLGNEQFF. Full variable domain (outside the CDR3, taken from reference TRBV5-1 and TRBJ2-1): KAGVTQTPRYLIKTRGQQVTLSCSPISGHRSVSWYQQTPGQGLQFLFEYFSETQRNKGNFPGRFSGRQFSNSRSEMNVSTLELGDSALYLCASSLFLGNEQFFGPGTRLTVL.

The chain joins TRBV24-1 to TRBJ2-2, with D possibly matching TRBD1 (6 bases). V was cut by 4 bases and J by 6 bases, with 14 bases left in between. There are 15 residues in the CDR3. CDR1 and CDR2 (germline): KGHDR, SFDVKD. The DNA of the CDR3 is TGTGCCACCAGTGAAACCCAACAGGGTGCCGGGGAGCTGTTTTTT. It yields the protein CATSETQQGAGELFF.

This clonotype was recorded many times. The chain recombines TRBV6-5 with TRBJ1-6, with D unresolved. Deletions cut 5 bases from V and 7 bases from J, with 3 bases between. The germline CDR1 and CDR2 sequences are MNHEY and SVGAGI. CDR3 length: 11 amino acids. CDR3 loop: CASSSNSPLHF. Here the CDR3 DNA reads TGTGCCAGCAGTAGCAATTCACCCCTCCACTTT.

This clonotype has only a few counts. The chain carries TRBV2 and TRBJ2-7, with D possibly being TRBD1 (6 bases). Germline CDR1 SNHLY, CDR2 FYNNEI. There are 14 residues in the CDR3. V lost 3 bases to trimming and J lost 3 bases, with 12 bases between them. The CDR3 coding sequence is TGTGCCAGCAGTGATCAGGGACAAGGCTACGAGCAGTACTTC. This sequence encodes CASSDQGQGYEQYF.

There are many counts of this clonotype. The genes are TRBV20-1 and TRBJ1-3; D perhaps matches TRBD1 (6 bases). The germline gives CDR1 DFQATT, CDR2 SNEGSKA (reference sequence). The CDR3 has 12 residues. The V gene lost 6 bases and the J gene lost 11 bases, with 17 bases spanning the gap. CDR3 protein: CSAQLQGTAIYF. The CDR3 nucleotides read TGCAGTGCGCAATTACAGGGAACCGCCATATATTTT.

In this sample, this clonotype turned up many times. The chain couples TRBV15 to TRBJ2-3; 8 bases agree with TRBD2. CDR3 length equals 16 residues. CDR1 is LNHNV and CDR2 is YYDKDF in the germline V gene (reference sequence). V was clipped by 1 base and J by 1 base; unmatched bases: 4. CDR3 residues: CATSRGAGGGTDTQYF. The CDR3 coding sequence is TGTGCCACCAGCAGAGGTGCCGGGGGGGGCACAGATACGCAGTATTTT.

This clonotype was seen many times. The genes are TRBV4-3 and TRBJ2-2, with D unclear. The length of the CDR3 is 14 residues. The germline V and J ends were trimmed by 0 bases and 4 bases, with 6 bases remaining between them. CDR1 is LGHNA and CDR2 is YSLEER in the germline V gene. The CDR3 reads CASSQEGSTGELFF. In nucleotides, the CDR3 is TGCGCCAGCAGCCAAGAAGGCAGCACCGGGGAGCTGTTTTTT.

This rearrangement joins TRBV28 to TRBJ1-1, with D uncertain. This CDR3 is 14 amino acids long. Germline lookup yields CDR1 MDHEN and CDR2 SYDVKM. V lost 2 bases, J lost 1 base, and 8 bases lay in between. DNA for the CDR3: TGTGCCAGCAGTTTAGAGACGGCGAACACTGAAGCTTTCTTT. Translating gives CASSLETANTEAFF.

This clonotype was counted at least ten times. The chain employs TRBV12-3 or TRBV12-4 and TRBJ2-7; D is ambiguous. The CDR3 totals 11 residues. V was clipped by 3 bases and J by 9 bases, with 9 bases between them. CDR3 sequence reads: CASSFEYGQYF. The CDR3 DNA is TGTGCCAGCAGTTTTGAATATGGGCAGTACTTC.

This clonotype has more than one count but fewer than ten. The chain links TRBV4-2 to TRBJ2-5; 10 nucleotides align to TRBD2. This CDR3 spans 15 amino acids. The germline V gene has CDR1 LGHNA and CDR2 YNFKEQ. With V trimmed by 3 bases and J by 5 bases, 6 bases remained unmatched. CDR3 nucleotides: TGTGCCAGCAGCCACGGACTAGCGGTCCGGGAGACCCAGTACTTC. It translates to CASSHGLAVRETQYF.

This clonotype was counted at least ten times. This sequence joins TRBV6-5 and TRBJ1-1, with D hard to call. V was pared by 4 bases and J by 1 base, with 22 bases between. Germline V gene sequence: CDR1 MNHEY, CDR2 SVGAGI. The CDR3 sequence is 18 residues long. The CDR3 DNA reads TGTGCCAGCAGTTGGGAGGAATTTTTTGACGCTGCGAACACTGAAGCTTTCTTT. It yields the protein CASSWEEFFDAANTEAFF.

This clonotype appeared a few times. This rearrangement joins TRBV15 to TRBJ2-3; weak D call: TRBD2 (6 bases). The germline V gene has CDR1 LNHNV and CDR2 YYDKDF (reference sequence). V was pared by 4 bases and J by 4 bases, with 12 bases between. The CDR3 totals 14 residues. The CDR3, as DNA: TGTGCCACCAGCAAGCGCGGGACGGCAGATACGCAGTATTTT. The encoded protein is CATSKRGTADTQYF.

This clonotype occurred many times. This chain uses TRBV19 with TRBJ2-1; 8 bases fit TRBD2. The CDR3 is 14 residues long. With V trimmed by 6 bases and J by 7 bases, 8 bases remained unmatched. CDR1 is LNHDA, CDR2 SQIVND, per germline (reference sequence). This CDR3 is CASRTGGGPNEQFF. The CDR3 nucleotides are TGTGCCAGTAGGACGGGGGGGGGCCCTAATGAGCAGTTCTTC.

To note about this clonotype: One junction end does not reproduce the germline sequence, and a read error may be involved. The J gene is TRBJ2-1, the V gene TRBV4-1, with 14 bases aligning to TRBD2. The CDR3 runs 16 residues. In germline, CDR1 is MGHRA, CDR2 YSYEKL. CDR3 region: CARSPGTSGGFNEQFF. The CDR3 DNA reads TGCGCCAGGAGCCCCGGGACTAGCGGGGGCTTCAATGAGCAGTTCTTC.

This chain connects TRBV6-6 to TRBJ1-6, with TRBD1 identical over 8 bases. This CDR3 comprises 15 residues. Looked up from germline, CDR1 is MNHNY and CDR2 is SVGAGI (reference sequence). The V gene end was trimmed by 6 bases and the J gene end by 9 bases; junction bases not matched to a gene: 10. In DNA form, the CDR3 reads TGTGCCAGCAGGGGCATACAGGGGGAGGGTTCACCCCTCCACTTT. Protein product: CASRGIQGEGSPLHF.